Listed below are T cell receptor beta chains from one sample, sequenced in a study of T cell responses to AZD1222 COVID-19 vaccine. Using immunoSEQ multiplex PCR, the repertoire was profiled, and TCRdb retains in-frame clones only, with some absent. The sample includes roughly 110,000 clones, around 91% seen only once; the top ten take approximately 8%. The input for sequencing was peripheral blood, taken 28 days after the second AZD1222 dose. The origin of the receptors is an adult who received the AZD1222 COVID-19 vaccine. Each CDR3 is given with its conserved first and last residue. Each record gives: V gene, D gene, J gene, CDR3 DNA, CDR3 protein. The D gene is left open where the match is weak.

v_call: TRBV7-2; d_call: .; j_call: TRBJ1-1; cdr3_nt: TGTGCCAGCAGGGAGGGTTTTTGGGACACTGAAGCTTTCTTT; cdr3_aa: CASREGFWDTEAFF
v_call: TRBV14; d_call: TRBD1; j_call: TRBJ1-1; cdr3_nt: TGTGCCAGCAGCACACAGGGGCTTGCTGAAGCTTTCTTT; cdr3_aa: CASSTQGLAEAFF
v_call: TRBV18; d_call: .; j_call: TRBJ1-5; cdr3_nt: TGTGCCAGCTCACCGCTACAGGGCGGACAACAGCCCCAGCATTTT; cdr3_aa: CASSPLQGGQQPQHF
v_call: TRBV6-5; d_call: TRBD1; j_call: TRBJ2-5; cdr3_nt: TGTGCCAGCAGTTACCCGGACAGGGGCGGCCAAGAGACCCAGTACTTC; cdr3_aa: CASSYPDRGGQETQYF
v_call: TRBV27; d_call: .; j_call: TRBJ1-6; cdr3_nt: TGTGCCAGCAGTTTATCGGGGGGGGGAGGCCAGTCCGCCCCCCTCTATAATTCACCCCTCCACTTT; cdr3_aa: CASSLSGGGGQSAPLYNSPLHF
v_call: TRBV29-1; d_call: .; j_call: TRBJ2-2; cdr3_nt: TGCAGCGTTGGAAAGACCGGGGAGCTGTTTTTT; cdr3_aa: CSVGKTGELFF
v_call: TRBV7-2; d_call: .; j_call: TRBJ1-5; cdr3_nt: TGTGCCAGCAGCCGGGGGAGCAATCAGCCCCAGCATTTT; cdr3_aa: CASSRGSNQPQHF
v_call: TRBV6-5; d_call: .; j_call: TRBJ1-6; cdr3_nt: TGTGCCAGCAGCCCCCAGGGCTCCTATAATTCACCCCTCCACTTT; cdr3_aa: CASSPQGSYNSPLHF
v_call: TRBV7-3; d_call: .; j_call: TRBJ2-3; cdr3_nt: TGTGCCAGCAGCCCTACCGGGGGGCAATGGGCAGATACGCAGTATTTT; cdr3_aa: CASSPTGGQWADTQYF
v_call: TRBV4-2; d_call: TRBD2; j_call: TRBJ2-2; cdr3_nt: TGTGCCAGCAGCCAAGACCCTAGCGGGACGAACACCGGGGAGCTGTTTTTT; cdr3_aa: CASSQDPSGTNTGELFF